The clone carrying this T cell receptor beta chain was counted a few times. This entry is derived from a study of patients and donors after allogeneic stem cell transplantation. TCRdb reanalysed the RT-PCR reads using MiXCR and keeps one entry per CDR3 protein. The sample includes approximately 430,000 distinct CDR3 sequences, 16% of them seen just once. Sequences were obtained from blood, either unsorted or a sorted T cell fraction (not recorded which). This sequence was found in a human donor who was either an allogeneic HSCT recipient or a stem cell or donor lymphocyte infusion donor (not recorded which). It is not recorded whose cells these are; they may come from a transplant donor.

CDR3 in amino acids: CASSLSWGRNQPQHF. CDR3 sequence (DNA): TGTGCCAGCAGTCTGTCATGGGGGCGGAATCAGCCCCAGCATTTT. This chain joins TRBV27 and TRBJ1-5, with D possibly matching TRBD1 (6 bases). The germline V gene encodes CDR1 MNHEY and CDR2 SMNVEV (reference sequence). This CDR3 spans 15 amino acids. V dropped 5 bases and J dropped 4 bases, with 15 bases sitting between them.